A single sample gave rise to the 15 T cell receptor beta chains below, sequenced in a study of T cell responses to AZD1222 COVID-19 vaccine. Sequencing was performed with immunoSEQ multiplex PCR; in TCRdb, only in-frame clones are kept and a portion is missing. Of about 83,000 clones in the sample, roughly 82% were seen once. The sample was peripheral blood, taken on day 0 of AZD1222 vaccination. The receptors were gathered from an adult in good health.

The rearrangement uses TRBV18 and TRBJ2-5; a weak D match, TRBD2 (6 bases). V was clipped by 10 bases and J by 1 base, with 13 bases between them. Germline loops: CDR1 KGHSH, CDR2 LQKENI. This CDR3 has 13 residues. The CDR3 loop is CANAGGIQETQYF. Written as DNA, the CDR3 is TGTGCCAACGCAGGAGGGATCCAAGAGACCCAGTACTTC.

The chain joins TRBV4-2 to TRBJ1-2, with D perhaps matching TRBD1 (5 bases). Germline V gene data show CDR1 as LGHNA and CDR2 as YNFKEQ. CDR3 length: 15 residues. Trimming cost V 0 bases and J 7 bases, with 15 bases left between them. CDR3 in DNA: TGTGCCAGCAGCCAAGACGTCGCGGGGGTGAGTGGCTACACCTTC. Translated: CASSQDVAGVSGYTF.

This clone was seen just once. The chain recombines TRBV20-1 with TRBJ2-5, with 9 bases fitting TRBD2. This CDR3 is 15 amino acids long. V gave up 3 bases and J gave up 5 bases; unmatched junction bases: 10. Germline CDR1 DFQATT, CDR2 SNEGSKA (reference sequence). The CDR3 is CSASRPAGGFETQYF. The CDR3 nucleotides read TGCAGTGCTAGTAGGCCAGCGGGGGGCTTCGAGACCCAGTACTTC.

This rearrangement joins TRBV2 to TRBJ1-2; D is possibly TRBD1 (6 bases). The V end lost 3 bases, the J end lost 2 bases, and 7 bases lay between the germline ends. Germline V CDR1 and CDR2: SNHLY, FYNNEI. The CDR3 length is 13 residues. CDR3 sequence: CASSDRGNYGYTF. The CDR3 DNA reads TGTGCCAGCAGTGACAGGGGAAACTATGGCTACACCTTC.

J is TRBJ2-3 and V is TRBV10-3, with D possibly being TRBD2 (6 bases). Germline loops: CDR1 ENHRY, CDR2 SYGVKD. The V end lost 8 bases, the J end lost 2 bases, and 20 bases lay between the germline ends. CDR3 length: 16 amino acids. CDR3: CAIGKRVETVTDTQYF. CDR3 coding DNA: TGTGCCATCGGAAAGCGGGTTGAGACCGTCACAGATACGCAGTATTTT.

V is TRBV7-9 and J is TRBJ1-2, with D possibly being TRBD1 (5 bases). CDR3 length equals 13 residues. Trimming took 5 bases from V and 7 from J, leaving 14 bases between them. Per germline, CDR1 SEHNR and CDR2 FQNEAQ (reference sequence). CDR3 residues: CASSLRDYRGYTF. The CDR3 nucleotides are TGTGCCAGCAGCCTCCGGGACTACCGTGGCTACACCTTC.

CDR3 protein: CASSFWDRDYGYTF. The CDR3 region has the DNA TGTGCCAGCAGCTTCTGGGACCGGGACTATGGCTACACCTTC. This chain joins TRBV5-6 and TRBJ1-2, with a tentative D call TRBD1 (5 bases). The CDR3 spans 14 residues. Trimming removed 2 bases from V and 3 bases from J, with 11 bases in between. Germline V gene data show CDR1 as SGHDT and CDR2 as YYEEEE.

The chain is built from TRBV5-1 and TRBJ1-1; D possibly corresponds to TRBD1 (5 bases). CDR3 size: 14 residues. The germline V gene encodes CDR1 SGHRS and CDR2 YFSETQ. Trimming stripped 0 bases from V and 1 base from J, with 7 bases between. The CDR3 nucleotides read TGCGCCAGCAGCTTGGATGGGGGGAACACTGAAGCTTTCTTT. Residues: CASSLDGGNTEAFF.

V is TRBV25-1 and J is TRBJ1-6; possible D gene TRBD1, 5 bases. The CDR3 extends over 17 amino acids. Germline V gene lookup returns CDR1 MGHDK and CDR2 SYGVNS. V lost 0 bases and J lost 0, with 9 bases in between. CDR3 sequence reads: CASSEYRDLSYNSPLHF. DNA for the CDR3: TGTGCCAGCAGTGAATATCGGGACCTCTCCTATAATTCACCCCTCCACTTT.

The V call is TRBV18, the J call TRBJ2-1; weak D call: TRBD2 (5 bases). From germline, CDR1 is KGHSH and CDR2 LQKENI. The CDR3 runs to 15 residues. V was clipped by 2 bases and J by 0 bases, with 8 bases between them. The CDR3 sequence is CASSPGLSSYNEQFF. CDR3 sequence (DNA): TGTGCCAGCTCACCAGGACTCAGCTCCTACAATGAGCAGTTCTTC.

The gene calls are TRBV30 and TRBJ2-7, with D perhaps assigned TRBD1 or TRBD2 (5 bases each). The germline V gene has CDR1 GTSNPN and CDR2 SVGIG (reference sequence). CDR3 size: 15 residues. V was cut by 0 bases and J by 1 base, with 13 bases left in between. CDR3 sequence: CAWSVAQGDSYEQYF. CDR3 nucleotide sequence: TGTGCCTGGAGTGTAGCGCAGGGAGATTCCTACGAGCAGTACTTC.

This clone has only one observation. This chain connects TRBV30 to TRBJ1-6; D uncertain. The CDR3 extends over 12 amino acids. The germline V and J ends were trimmed by 3 bases and 9 bases, with 9 bases remaining between them. Germline CDR1 and CDR2: GTSNPN and SVGIG (reference sequence). The CDR3 nucleotides are TGTGCCTGGAGAGCACTAACTTCACCCCTCCACTTT. This translates into CAWRALTSPLHF.

This CDR3 reads CASSPDWPGQSISANTGELFF. The CDR3 region has the DNA TGCGCCAGCAGCCCTGATTGGCCGGGACAGTCAATAAGTGCGAACACCGGGGAGCTGTTTTTT. The chain recombines TRBV4-1 with TRBJ2-2; 7 bases fit TRBD1. With 4 bases clipped from V and 0 bases from J, the junction kept 20 bases outside the gene matches. The CDR3 runs to 21 residues. Per the germline V gene, CDR1 is MGHRA and CDR2 is YSYEKL.

The rearrangement links TRBV19 to TRBJ1-5, with TRBD1 as a possible D gene (5 bases). The CDR3 consists of 16 residues. Trimming stripped 4 bases from V and 1 base from J, with 14 bases between. Per germline, CDR1 LNHDA and CDR2 SQIVND (reference sequence). The CDR3 loop reads CASSTAGSISNQPQHF. CDR3 in DNA: TGTGCCAGTAGTACTGCAGGGAGTATAAGCAATCAGCCCCAGCATTTT.

This clone occurred once. This chain joins TRBV2 and TRBJ1-1; D remains unclear. The germline CDR1 and CDR2 sequences are SNHLY and FYNNEI. The CDR3 sequence is 13 residues long. The germline V and J ends were trimmed by 6 bases and 3 bases, with 11 bases remaining between them. The CDR3 DNA is TGTGCCAGCAGCGCGGGATCTCACACTGAAGCTTTCTTT. This gives the protein CASSAGSHTEAFF.